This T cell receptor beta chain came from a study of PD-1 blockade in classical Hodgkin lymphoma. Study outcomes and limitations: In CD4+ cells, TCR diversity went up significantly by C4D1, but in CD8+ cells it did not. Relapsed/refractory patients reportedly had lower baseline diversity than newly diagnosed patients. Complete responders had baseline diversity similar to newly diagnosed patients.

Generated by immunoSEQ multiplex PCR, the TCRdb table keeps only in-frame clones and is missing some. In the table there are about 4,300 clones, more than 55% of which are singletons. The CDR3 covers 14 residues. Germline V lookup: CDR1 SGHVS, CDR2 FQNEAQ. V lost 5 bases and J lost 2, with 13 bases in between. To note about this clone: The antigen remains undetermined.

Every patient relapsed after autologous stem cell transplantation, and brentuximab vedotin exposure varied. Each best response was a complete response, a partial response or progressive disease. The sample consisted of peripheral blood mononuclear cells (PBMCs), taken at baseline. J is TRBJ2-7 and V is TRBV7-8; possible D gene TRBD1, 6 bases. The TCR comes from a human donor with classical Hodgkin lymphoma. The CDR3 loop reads CASSRRDKTYEQYF. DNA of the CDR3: TGTGCCAGCAGCCGTAGGGACAAGACCTACGAGCAGTACTTC.